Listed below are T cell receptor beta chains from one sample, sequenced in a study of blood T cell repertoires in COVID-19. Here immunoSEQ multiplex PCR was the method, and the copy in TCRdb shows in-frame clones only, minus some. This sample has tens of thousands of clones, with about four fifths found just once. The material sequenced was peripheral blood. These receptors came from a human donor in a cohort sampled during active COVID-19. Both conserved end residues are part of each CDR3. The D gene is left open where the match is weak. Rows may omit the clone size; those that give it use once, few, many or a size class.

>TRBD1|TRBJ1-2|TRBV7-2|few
CASSFTPGTGGYGYTF
TGTGCCAGCAGCTTCACCCCTGGGACAGGGGGATATGGCTACACCTTC
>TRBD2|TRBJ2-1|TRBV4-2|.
CASSQELAGTSYNEQFF
TGTGCCAGCAGCCAAGAACTAGCGGGGACCTCCTACAATGAGCAGTTCTTC
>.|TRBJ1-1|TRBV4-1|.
CASSQEPGNTEAFF
TGCGCCAGCAGCCAAGAGCCGGGGAACACTGAAGCTTTCTTT
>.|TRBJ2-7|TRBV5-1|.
CASSPSGTSFAYEQYF
TGCGCCAGCAGCCCCTCCGGGACATCGTTCGCCTACGAGCAGTACTTC
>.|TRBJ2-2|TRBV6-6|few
CASSGVGRENTGELFF
TGTGCCAGCAGTGGGGTGGGCAGGGAGAACACCGGGGAGCTGTTTTTT
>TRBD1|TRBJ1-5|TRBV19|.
CASSTGGQGKYSNQPQHF
TGTGCCAGTAGTACAGGGGGGCAGGGGAAATATAGCAATCAGCCCCAGCATTTT
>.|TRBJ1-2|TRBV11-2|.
CASSSPPTDYYGYTF
TGTGCCAGCAGCTCACCCCCGACAGATTACTATGGCTACACCTTC
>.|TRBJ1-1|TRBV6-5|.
CASIPTSWTEAFF
TGTGCCAGCATTCCAACTTCCTGGACTGAAGCTTTCTTT
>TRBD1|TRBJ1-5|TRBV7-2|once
CASSFLGQGSNQPQHF
TGTGCCAGCAGCTTCCTAGGACAGGGTAGCAATCAGCCCCAGCATTTT
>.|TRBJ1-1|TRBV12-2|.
CASRSRGFRTGGTGTEAFF
TGTGCAAGTCGCAGCCGGGGATTTAGGACAGGGGGCACGGGGACTGAAGCTTTCTTT
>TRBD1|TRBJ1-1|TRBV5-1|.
CASSPRTGGDTEAFF
TGCGCCAGCAGCCCGCGAACAGGGGGTGACACTGAAGCTTTCTTT
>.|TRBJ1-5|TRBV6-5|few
CASSKQGSPWSPQHF
TGTGCCAGCAGTAAACAGGGATCCCCCTGGAGTCCCCAGCATTTT
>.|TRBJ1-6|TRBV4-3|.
CASSQNPQLAPLHF
TGCGCCAGCAGCCAGAACCCCCAGCTAGCACCCCTCCACTTT
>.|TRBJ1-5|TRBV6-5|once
CASKYENNQPQHF
TGTGCCAGCAAGTATGAGAACAATCAGCCCCAGCATTTT
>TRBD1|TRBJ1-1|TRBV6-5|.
CASRTTGATEAFF
TGTGCCAGCCGTACGACAGGGGCCACTGAAGCTTTCTTT
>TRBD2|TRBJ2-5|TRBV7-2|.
CASKRGGWETQYF
TGTGCCAGCAAGCGGGGGGGCTGGGAGACCCAGTACTTC
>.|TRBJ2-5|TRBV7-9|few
CASSFDRGIEETQYF
TGTGCCAGCAGCTTTGATCGGGGGATAGAAGAGACCCAGTACTTC
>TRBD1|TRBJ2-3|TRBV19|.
CASRPAIGTAKPDTQYF
TGTGCCAGCAGACCTGCCATAGGGACAGCTAAACCAGATACGCAGTATTTT
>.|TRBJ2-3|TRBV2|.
CASNPGVAVPDTQYF
TGTGCCAGCAATCCCGGGGTCGCAGTGCCAGATACGCAGTATTTT
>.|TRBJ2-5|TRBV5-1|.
CASSLHISQQETQYF
TGCGCCAGCAGCTTGCACATATCGCAGCAAGAGACCCAGTACTTC
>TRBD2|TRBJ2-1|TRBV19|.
CASSIDAGTSRGNEQFF
TGTGCCAGTAGTATAGATGCCGGGACTAGCCGTGGGAATGAGCAGTTCTTC
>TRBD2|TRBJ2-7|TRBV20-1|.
CSGWNSYEQYF
TGTAGCGGGTGGAACTCCTACGAGCAGTACTTC
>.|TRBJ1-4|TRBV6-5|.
CASELGLGEKLFF
TGTGCCAGCGAGTTGGGGCTGGGGGAAAAACTGTTTTTT
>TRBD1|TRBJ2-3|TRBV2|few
CASSETSYFFLGAGGIDTQYF
TGTGCCAGCAGTGAAACCTCGTACTTCTTCTTGGGTGCAGGGGGTATAGATACGCAGTATTTT
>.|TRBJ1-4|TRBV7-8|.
CASSSGLTGNEKLFF
TGTGCCAGCAGCTCGGGCCTCACGGGGAATGAAAAACTGTTTTTT
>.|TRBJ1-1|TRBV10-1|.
CASSEQPNTEAFF
TGCGCCAGCAGTGAACAGCCGAACACTGAAGCTTTCTTT
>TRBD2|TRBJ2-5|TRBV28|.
CASRASGGGETQYF
TGTGCCAGCAGGGCCAGCGGGGGCGGCGAGACCCAGTACTTC
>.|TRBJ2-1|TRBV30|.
CAWSVRYTGVTSSYNEQFF
TGTGCCTGGAGTGTACGATACACGGGGGTCACTAGCTCCTACAATGAGCAGTTCTTC
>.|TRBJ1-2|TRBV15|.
CATSRDWGGYGYTF
TGTGCCACCAGCAGAGATTGGGGGGGCTATGGCTACACCTTC
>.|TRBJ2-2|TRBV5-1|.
CASSLGTYGTLAGELFF
TGCGCCAGCAGCTTGGGGACTTATGGGACTTTGGCCGGGGAGCTGTTTTTT
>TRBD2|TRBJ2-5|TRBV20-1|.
CSASALADQETQYF
TGCAGTGCTAGTGCGCTAGCGGACCAAGAGACCCAGTACTTC
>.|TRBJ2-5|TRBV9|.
CASSPHGGGGETQYF
TGTGCCAGCAGCCCTCACGGTGGGGGAGGAGAGACCCAGTACTTC
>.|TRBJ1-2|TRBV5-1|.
CASSLSGTPGYTF
TGCGCCAGCAGCCTCTCGGGGACTCCTGGCTACACCTTC
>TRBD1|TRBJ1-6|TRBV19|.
CASKERTGGASYNSPLHF
TGTGCCAGTAAGGAACGGACAGGGGGCGCCTCCTATAATTCACCCCTCCACTTT
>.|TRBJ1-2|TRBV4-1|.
CASSRIGAGTNYGYTF
TGCGCCAGCAGCCGGATAGGGGCAGGGACTAACTATGGCTACACCTTC
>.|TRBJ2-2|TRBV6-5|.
CASTRQRNTGELFF
TGTGCCAGCACCCGACAGAGGAACACCGGGGAGCTGTTTTTT
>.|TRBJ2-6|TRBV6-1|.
CASSARREASGANVLTF
TGTGCCAGCAGTGCTCGACGGGAAGCCTCTGGGGCCAACGTCCTGACTTTC
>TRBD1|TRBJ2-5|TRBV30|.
CAWSAGGHQRETQYF
TGTGCCTGGAGTGCAGGGGGACATCAAAGAGAGACCCAGTACTTC
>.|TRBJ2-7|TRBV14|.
CASSQEFNRQYF
TGTGCCAGCAGCCAAGAGTTTAATAGGCAGTACTTC
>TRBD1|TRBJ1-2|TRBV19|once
CASSIGGQGNYGYTF
TGTGCCAGTAGTATCGGGGGACAGGGGAACTATGGCTACACCTTC
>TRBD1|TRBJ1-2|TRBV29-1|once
CSVDRAGGTGGYTF
TGCAGCGTTGATAGGGCAGGGGGGACTGGTGGCTACACCTTC
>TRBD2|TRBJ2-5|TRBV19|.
CASSTRLAGQETQYF
TGTGCCAGTAGTACCCGACTAGCGGGCCAAGAGACCCAGTACTTC
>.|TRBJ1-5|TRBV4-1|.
CASSRGVNQPQHF
TGCGCCAGCAGCCGGGGGGTTAATCAGCCCCAGCATTTT
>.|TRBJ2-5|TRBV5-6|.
CASSLAFGGSETQYF
TGTGCCAGCAGCTTGGCCTTCGGGGGATCGGAGACCCAGTACTTC
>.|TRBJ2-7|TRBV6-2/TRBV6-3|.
CASSRASYEQYF
TGTGCCAGCAGTAGAGCCTCCTACGAGCAGTACTTC
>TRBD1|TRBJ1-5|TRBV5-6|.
CASSSWTGTFNQPQHF
TGTGCCAGCAGCTCATGGACAGGAACCTTCAATCAGCCCCAGCATTTT
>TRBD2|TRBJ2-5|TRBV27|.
CASRPGTRETQYF
TGTGCCAGCAGACCAGGGACTAGGGAGACCCAGTACTTC
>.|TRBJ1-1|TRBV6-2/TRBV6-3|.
CASSYSMRTEAFF
TGTGCCAGCAGTTACTCGATGCGAACTGAAGCTTTCTTT
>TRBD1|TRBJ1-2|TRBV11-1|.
CASSARDSPYGYTF
TGTGCCAGCAGCGCACGGGACAGCCCGTATGGCTACACCTTC
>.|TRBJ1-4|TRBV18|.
CASSLQGITNEKLFF
TGTGCCAGCTCGCTTCAGGGGATAACTAATGAAAAACTGTTTTTT
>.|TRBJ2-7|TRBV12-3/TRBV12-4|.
CASSFTDLEQYF
TGTGCCAGCAGTTTTACAGACCTGGAGCAGTACTTC
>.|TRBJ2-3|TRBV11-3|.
CASSLGLTTSTDTQYF
TGTGCCAGCAGCTTAGGCCTAACTACTAGCACAGATACGCAGTATTTT
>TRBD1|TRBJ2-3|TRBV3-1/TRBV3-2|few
CASSHATGGSAWLTDTQYF
TGTGCCAGCAGCCATGCCACAGGGGGCTCAGCTTGGCTCACAGATACGCAGTATTTT
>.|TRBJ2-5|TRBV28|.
CASRLAPHQETQYF
TGTGCCAGCAGATTGGCCCCTCACCAAGAGACCCAGTACTTC
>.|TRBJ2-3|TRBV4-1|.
CASSQGRGSSLSSTDTQYF
TGCGCCAGCAGCCAAGGACGAGGCTCTAGCCTCTCTAGCACAGATACGCAGTATTTT